Following are 26 T cell receptor beta chains from one sample sequenced in a study of T cells in Graves' hyperthyroidism and ophthalmopathy. TCR beta CDR3 regions were amplified from RNA. Primed by the HTBI set, a first-round RT-PCR was run on the TCR CDR3. Each CDR3 protein gets one entry after TCRdb re-called the multiplex PCR reads with MiXCR. The table lists fewer than 400,000 distinct CDR3 sequences, around 15% of them singletons. Material: blood. All receptors derive from a man aged 45 to 65 with Graves' ophthalmopathy.

There are many counts of this clonotype. The CDR3 region has the DNA TGTGCCAGCAGCCCCGGTGGAGCGAATAATTCACCCCTCCACTTT. Translated, it gives CASSPGGANNSPLHF. The chain employs TRBV28 and TRBJ1-6; no definite D call. CDR3 length equals 15 residues. The V end was cut by 6 bases, the J end by 5 bases, with 14 bases between. Germline V gene lookup returns CDR1 MDHEN and CDR2 SYDVKM.

This clonotype came up a few times. The chain links TRBV12-3 or TRBV12-4 to TRBJ1-2, with TRBD1 matching over 9 bases. CDR3 length: 15 amino acids. V shed 3 bases, J shed 5 bases, and the junction held 7 bases outside the gene matches. CDR3 sequence reads: CASSFRDRVFYGYTF. CDR3 in DNA: TGTGCCAGCAGTTTTCGGGACAGGGTTTTTTATGGCTACACCTTC.

This clonotype was recorded at least ten times. This sequence joins TRBV20-1 and TRBJ1-5, with D possibly being TRBD1 (6 bases). Germline V gene data show CDR1 as DFQATT and CDR2 as SNEGSKA (reference sequence). Trimming removed 0 bases from V and 6 bases from J, with 12 bases in between. This CDR3 contains 14 residues. CDR3 protein: CSARDQQGSQPQHF. The DNA of the CDR3 is TGCAGTGCTAGAGATCAGCAGGGGTCTCAGCCCCAGCATTTT.

This clonotype appeared many times. The V gene is TRBV20-1, the J gene TRBJ2-5, with 14 bases aligning to TRBD2. This CDR3 spans 16 amino acids. After removal of 0 bases from V and 4 bases from J, the junction contained 4 bases not matched to a gene. Germline CDR1 and CDR2: DFQATT and SNEGSKA (reference sequence). CDR3 nucleotides: TGCAGTGCTAGAGAACCGGGACTAGCGGGAGTAGAGACCCAGTACTTC. Translating it yields CSAREPGLAGVETQYF.

This clonotype has a handful of counts. V gene TRBV6-4 combines with J gene TRBJ2-7; D gene unclear. The germline CDR1 and CDR2 sequences are MRHNA and SNTAGT. The CDR3 sequence is 17 residues long. V gave up 2 bases and J gave up 5 bases, with 22 bases separating them. This chain's CDR3 is CASSDSSFYGAAHEQYF. CDR3 nucleotides: TGTGCCAGCAGTGACAGTTCGTTTTACGGAGCAGCCCACGAGCAGTACTTC.

The genes are TRBV7-3 and TRBJ1-2, with a tentative D call TRBD1 (5 bases). Germline V gene data show CDR1 as SGHTA and CDR2 as FQGTGA. CDR3 length: 22 amino acids. V lost 1 base to trimming and J lost 3 bases, with 33 bases between them. The DNA for the CDR3 is TGTGCCAGCAGCTTAATTCGGGGTCTCTTCTCCTTAACTGGAAGGGGTCACTATGGCTACACCTTC. It is translated as CASSLIRGLFSLTGRGHYGYTF.

This clonotype showed up many times. The chain combines TRBV12-3 or TRBV12-4 with TRBJ2-1; D not certain. The CDR3 totals 13 residues. Between the trimmed V and J ends, which lost 5 bases and 6 bases, there was a span of 11 bases. Here the CDR3 DNA reads TGTGCCAGCAGTCCCGGGCCTGGCAATGAGCAGTTCTTC. It translates to CASSPGPGNEQFF.

This clonotype was seen repeatedly, ten times or more. The chain recombines TRBV3-1 with TRBJ2-7; D uncertain. V was trimmed by 0 bases and J by 7 bases, leaving 10 bases between them. Germline lookup yields CDR1 LGHDT and CDR2 YNNKEL (reference sequence). CDR3 length equals 13 residues. The CDR3 loop reads CASSQEALREQYF. In DNA, the CDR3 is TGTGCCAGCAGCCAAGAAGCCCTCCGGGAGCAGTACTTC.

The chain joins TRBV7-2 to TRBJ2-5; D call uncertain. The CDR3 loop spans 15 amino acids. V was pared by 1 base and J by 5 bases, with 14 bases between. The germline V gene has CDR1 SGHTA and CDR2 FQGNSA. The CDR3, as DNA: TGTGCCAGCAGCTTAGGAGGCCAGACGGCGGAGACCCAGTACTTC. Translated: CASSLGGQTAETQYF.

The sample holds many counts of this clonotype. The chain carries TRBV5-1 and TRBJ2-5; either TRBD1 or TRBD2 may fit D (5 bases each). V was trimmed by 4 bases and J by 2 bases, leaving 15 bases between them. CDR3 length equals 15 residues. The V gene's germline CDR1 is SGHRS and CDR2 YFSETQ. The CDR3 loop is CASSQSGTAQETQYF. The CDR3 DNA sequence: TGCGCCAGCAGCCAATCCGGGACGGCTCAAGAGACCCAGTACTTC. Using reference TRBV5-1 and TRBJ2-5 for the parts outside the CDR3, the full variable domain is KAGVTQTPRYLIKTRGQQVTLSCSPISGHRSVSWYQQTPGQGLQFLFEYFSETQRNKGNFPGRFSGRQFSNSRSEMNVSTLELGDSALYLCASSQSGTAQETQYFGPGTRLLVL.

The table lists this clonotype with many counts. The gene calls are TRBV3-1 and TRBJ2-7; TRBD2 agrees at 8 bases. Looked up from germline, CDR1 is LGHDT and CDR2 is YNNKEL (reference sequence). V lost 4 bases and J lost 3; bases outside the gene matches: 8. The CDR3 is 15 amino acids. CDR3 loop: CASSPERERGYEQYF. The CDR3 nucleotides are TGTGCCAGCAGCCCAGAGCGGGAGCGGGGCTACGAGCAGTACTTC.

The chain uses TRBV20-1 and TRBJ1-5; 7 bases agree with TRBD1. J gave up 3 bases and V 3 bases, and 5 bases lay outside the gene matches. Per germline, CDR1 DFQATT and CDR2 SNEGSKA (reference sequence). CDR3 length: 14 amino acids. CDR3 coding DNA: TGCAGTGCTAGCCCCAGGGGGACCAATCAGCCCCAGCATTTT. It translates to CSASPRGTNQPQHF.

The chain joins TRBV6-9 to TRBJ1-4; 8 bases agree with TRBD1. Germline V lookup: CDR1 MNHGY, CDR2 SVAAGI. Trimming removed 0 bases from V and 14 bases from J; junction bases left unmatched: 8. There are 14 residues in the CDR3. The CDR3 is CASSYSLGQGLLFF. DNA of the CDR3: TGTGCCAGCAGTTATTCCCTCGGACAGGGTCTCCTGTTTTTT.

Ten or more counts support this clonotype. The chain uses TRBV20-1 and TRBJ2-7; D not certain. V dropped 6 bases and J dropped 3 bases, with 15 bases sitting between them. CDR1 is DFQATT, CDR2 SNEGSKA, per germline (reference sequence). This CDR3 contains 13 residues. DNA for the CDR3: TGCAGTGCAATGGCTGCGTCGGGCTACGAGCAGTACTTC. This translates into CSAMAASGYEQYF.

V and J are TRBV27 and TRBJ1-3; D unresolved. Germline CDR1 and CDR2: MNHEY and SMNVEV (reference sequence). This CDR3 contains 10 residues. Trimming pared 8 bases from V and 8 bases from J, leaving 7 bases between. CDR3 sequence (DNA): TGTGCCAGCGGCAAAGACACCATATATTTT. Its protein product is CASGKDTIYF.

This clonotype has a count of ten or more. The genes are TRBV28 and TRBJ2-1; 12 bases line up with TRBD2. Losses at the gene ends were 5 bases for V and 7 bases for J; bases not matched to a gene: 9. Germline loops: CDR1 MDHEN, CDR2 SYDVKM. This CDR3 is 16 amino acids long. The CDR3: CASSILAGGPNNEQFF. CDR3 coding DNA: TGTGCCAGCAGTATCCTAGCGGGAGGGCCGAATAATGAGCAGTTCTTC. Using reference TRBV28 and TRBJ2-1 for the parts outside the CDR3, the full variable domain is DVKVTQSSRYLVKRTGEKVFLECVQDMDHENMFWYRQDPGLGLRLIYFSYDVKMKEKGDIPEGYSVSREKKERFSLILESASTNQTSMYLCASSILAGGPNNEQFFGPGTRLTVL.

This clonotype was recorded many times. J is TRBJ2-1 and V is TRBV11-3, with D perhaps TRBD1 or TRBD2 (5 bases each). CDR3 length equals 13 residues. V lost 7 bases to trimming and J lost 4 bases, with 11 bases between them. Looked up from germline, CDR1 is SGHNT and CDR2 is YENEEA. CDR3 nucleotides: TGTGCCAGCAAAATGGGGGTTTACAATGAGCAGTTCTTC. Residues: CASKMGVYNEQFF.

This clonotype was observed a handful of times. The gene calls are TRBV28 and TRBJ1-5, with 9 bases matching TRBD1. From germline, CDR1 is MDHEN and CDR2 SYDVKM. Trimming took 2 bases from V and 1 from J; bases not matched to a gene: 6. The CDR3 loop spans 17 amino acids. CDR3 bases: TGTGCCAGCAGTTTACGGACAGGGGCGTTGAGCAATCAGCCCCAGCATTTT. Encoded protein: CASSLRTGALSNQPQHF.

The chain links TRBV6-2 or TRBV6-3 to TRBJ2-1, with 9 bases lining up with TRBD1. V gave up 5 bases and J gave up 3 bases; unmatched junction bases: 5. The CDR3 consists of 15 residues. Germline CDR1 is MNHEY and CDR2 is SVGEGT. As DNA, the CDR3 is TGTGCCAGCAGTGCGGGACAGGGTAACTACAATGAGCAGTTCTTC. Amino acid sequence: CASSAGQGNYNEQFF.

This clonotype was observed at least ten times. The rearrangement joins TRBV11-2 to TRBJ1-1, with a possible D match to TRBD1 (5 bases). V was cut by 3 bases and J by 8 bases, with 10 bases left in between. The CDR3 runs 12 residues. The germline V gene encodes CDR1 SGHAT and CDR2 FQNNGV. CDR3 loop: CASSLSSGEAFF. Written as DNA, the CDR3 is TGTGCCAGCAGCTTGAGTTCAGGGGAAGCTTTCTTT.

This clonotype was observed a handful of times. This chain links TRBV20-1 with TRBJ2-5; D unresolved. Germline CDR1 and CDR2: DFQATT and SNEGSKA (reference sequence). V gave up 2 bases and J gave up 1 base, with 8 bases separating them. This CDR3 is 13 amino acids long. CDR3: CSARSASQETQYF. CDR3 sequence (DNA): TGCAGTGCTAGATCAGCATCCCAAGAGACCCAGTACTTC.

Many counts were recorded for this clonotype. The chain joins TRBV30 to TRBJ2-7; 7 bases align to TRBD2. J gave up 2 bases and V 2 bases, and 6 bases lay outside the gene matches. The germline V gene encodes CDR1 GTSNPN and CDR2 SVGIG (reference sequence). The CDR3 loop spans 14 amino acids. CDR3 nucleotides: TGTGCCTGGAGTTGGGCTAGCGGTGCCTACGAGCAGTACTTC. Protein: CAWSWASGAYEQYF.

V and J are TRBV7-9 and TRBJ2-1; no clear D gene. Deletions cut 5 bases from V and 8 bases from J, with 10 bases between. The CDR3 totals 12 residues. Germline V gene lookup returns CDR1 SEHNR and CDR2 FQNEAQ (reference sequence). DNA for the CDR3: TGTGCCAGCAGCAGGAGTTTTTATGAGCAGTTCTTC. Residues: CASSRSFYEQFF.

This clonotype came up a few times. The chain is built from TRBV24-1 and TRBJ2-3; no clear D gene. V shed 1 base and J shed 7 bases, with 8 bases lying between them. Germline-derived CDR1 and CDR2 are KGHDR and SFDVKD. The CDR3 has 13 amino acids. CDR3 protein: CATSDLGRYTQYF. DNA for the CDR3: TGTGCCACCAGTGATTTAGGCCGATATACGCAGTATTTT.

This clonotype was seen only once. The chain recombines TRBV12-3 or TRBV12-4 with TRBJ2-7; TRBD1 matches 7 bases. The CDR3 covers 14 residues. V lost 9 bases, J lost 4 bases, and 12 bases stayed unmatched. CDR3 nucleotide sequence: TGTGCCAGAAGTGCCCTGACAGGGTTGTACGAGCAGTACTTC. Translation: CARSALTGLYEQYF.

This clonotype was counted ten times or more. CDR3: CASSLIGGAEAFF. CDR3 coding DNA: TGCGCCAGCAGCTTGATAGGGGGCGCTGAAGCTTTCTTT. The J gene is TRBJ1-1, the V gene TRBV5-1; TRBD1 matches 7 bases. V gave up 1 base and J gave up 6 bases; unmatched junction bases: 3. The CDR3 runs 13 residues. Germline V CDR1 and CDR2: SGHRS, YFSETQ.